This TCR beta chain was profiled in a study of HIV-infected patients and healthy controls (dated by TCRdb to the mid-2010s). The study in broad terms: Whether deep TCR repertoire sequencing of small blood samples from HIV patients could capture immune perturbation and reconstitution was tested in the study. The study at large found these results: HIV-infected repertoires had significantly higher mean Gini indices than controls, possibly reflecting oligoclonality. Size-matched repertoire data did not replicate the apparent post-therapy recovery of the Gini index in HIV-infected patients. Using whole blood restricted sequencing depth and prevented separating the dynamics of distinct T-cell subpopulations. Only sixteen HIV-infected individuals were processed, which the authors considered a major limit on how widely the findings apply. MAIT cell alpha-chain CDR3s were found at high frequency in healthy controls but were severely depleted in HIV+ repertoires. During therapy, HIV-associated CDR3s significantly decreased in frequency, while CMV-associated CDR3s did not change significantly, though most became more frequent. Healthy controls shared more CDR3s between individuals than HIV+ patients, by Jaccard index and by count of highly shared sequences. Significantly different mean usage between HIV-infected patients and controls was observed for eight alpha and eight beta V genes. Comparisons were complicated by unequal numbers of distinct sequences between patients and controls, and rare events from HIV-infected data were overweighted by size-matching. Healthy control repertoires showed roughly threefold more distinct CDR3s and higher Shannon diversity than untreated HIV+ repertoires. Slight age and sex profile differences between the study cohorts did not explain the observed diversity differences. In the study, no determination of donor HLA types was made. Pairing of alpha and beta chains was not determined in the samples.

Reverse transcription of approximately 500 ng RNA was performed with SuperScript III using primers directed against the alpha and beta constant regions. Separate alpha and beta chain libraries were made by chain-specific third strand synthesis with multiplexing indices. To avoid primer bias, the protocol used one single primer pair to amplify every rearrangement within a chain, and the protocol also attached molecular barcodes to each cDNA molecule. Purified cDNA was ligated with T4 RNA Ligase 1 onto a 5' RACE adapter bearing a random hexamer and the SP2 sequencing primer site. Second strand synthesis was performed with Phusion polymerase and primed from the SP2 site, and slow temperature ramps were applied to favor optimal annealing. Two random hexamer sequences, both added before amplification and joined together, made up the 12-nucleotide barcode of each molecule. A brief initial PCR introduced P5 and P7 adapter elements together with a second index, and an approximately 25-cycle amplification PCR using P5s and P7 primers was subsequently performed. In total the libraries went through roughly 30 PCR cycles, after which the libraries were quantified on a Qubit, sized on a Bioanalyzer, and diluted to approximately 3.9 nM. Sequencing of the normalized libraries was performed on an Illumina MiSeq with 2 x 250 paired-end kits. Into around 9.8 ul Tris-Cl, the reverse transcription reactions were eluted following cleanup on MinElute columns. Adapter ligations were incubated for 23 hours at 16 degrees C and subsequently purified with AMPure XP beads at a 1:1 ratio. The study's processing was this. Demultiplexed FASTQ files were processed with a modified Decombinator by which V, J, insert and barcode information was output. Any sequence that shared a barcode yet differed from the dominant sequence was discarded as an error, and the number of original cDNA molecules was estimated by counting barcodes clustered at Levenshtein distance 3. For downstream analyses, the R packages ineq, vegan, igraph and RCytoscape were used, along with IMGT nomenclature and CDR3 definitions. The authors computed V gene usage over distinct sequences and counted each TCR a single time to avoid skew from clonal expansion. Whenever two unique CDR3 amino acid sequences within a donor differed by a single Levenshtein edit, similarity networks linked them. Published HIV-specific CDR3s (around 83 alpha, some 670 beta) and CMV-specific CDR3s (more than twelve alpha, a few hundred beta) were assembled and queried against the repertoires. Random subsampling to size-matched repertoires showed patients' decreased diversity was not caused by their lower sequence numbers. TCRdb reprocessing: public reads trimmed at Q25 with fastp, clones called with MiXCR, in-frame beta chains kept. Entries are consolidated by CDR3 protein sequence, retaining the most common genes and DNA. The V and J calls and clone size are TCRdb's, not the authors'. The table for this sample lists about 13,000 distinct CDR3 sequences; roughly a tenth of them were counted only once. The leading ten clones occupy about 6% of the sample.

There are a few counts of this clonotype. The clone's antigen remains unknown. Per-base quality was not reported, and no clone a single base away is much larger than it. Whole blood was used without cell fractionation, so the repertoire reflected all unsorted peripheral T cells. As controls, ten healthy donors without infection were sampled, and about 40% of the ten donors were sampled a second time 2 to 3 months later. For RNA extraction, a roughly 2.7 ml sample of peripheral blood was drawn into Tempus tubes. The TURBO-DNase kit was used to remove leftover genomic DNA, and GLOBINclear was used to deplete globin mRNA. This clonotype was obtained from an adult in good health. The sample taken for sequencing was blood.

The CDR3 has the sequence CASSLGADYGYTF. In nucleotide form, the sequence is TGTGCCAGCAGCTTAGGGGCAGACTATGGCTACACCTTC. The chain is assembled from TRBV7-9 and TRBJ1-2, with the D gene not clear enough to name. The CDR3 measures 13 amino acids from cysteine to phenylalanine. Only CDR3 DNA remains: 39 bases, in frame from the first base. The V and J ends are trimmed by 1 base and 3 bases, leaving 6 bases between them. CDR1 and CDR2 are read off the germline V gene (reference sequence) as SEHNR and FQNEAQ.